These 3 T cell receptor beta chains came from one sample sequenced in a study of shared clonotypes between healthy human individuals. CD45RO-negative, CCR7-selected cells formed the naive CD8 fraction, which excluded terminally differentiated effector memory CD45RA+ cells. TCRdb's table, derived via immunoSEQ multiplex PCR, lists solely in-frame clones and lacks some. The data hold over 2,000,000 clones, with around 93% observed a single time. Sequences were obtained from naive CD8+ T cells from PBMCs. These receptors all come from a man between 18 and 35 years old in good health. Some clones in this sample may be carry-over from other donors' samples.

The chain carries TRBV7-9 and TRBJ1-4; D is undetermined. The CDR3 has 15 amino acids. Germline V gives CDR1 SEHNR, CDR2 FQNEAQ (reference sequence). V was clipped by 0 bases and J by 7 bases, with 12 bases between them. Here the CDR3 reads CASSLARETSEKLFF. DNA for the CDR3: TGTGCCAGCAGCTTAGCGAGGGAGACGAGTGAAAAACTGTTTTTT.

The gene calls are TRBV7-9 and TRBJ2-1; D unclear. Trimming removed 1 base at V and 6 bases at J, with 16 bases between. Germline lookup yields CDR1 SEHNR and CDR2 FQNEAQ (reference sequence). The CDR3 runs to 16 residues. The CDR3 sequence: CASSLVRLVSGNEQFF. The DNA of the CDR3 is TGTGCCAGCAGCTTAGTTCGTCTGGTCTCGGGCAATGAGCAGTTCTTC.

The chain recombines TRBV29-1 with TRBJ2-7; D is perhaps TRBD1 (5 bases). Germline assignment: CDR1 SQVTM and CDR2 ANQGSEA. V lost 1 base and J 1 base, leaving 8 bases between the germline ends. The CDR3 totals 13 residues. This chain's CDR3 is CSVEGGFSYEQYF. In nucleotides, the CDR3 is TGCAGCGTTGAAGGGGGCTTTTCCTACGAGCAGTACTTC.